These 28 T cell receptor beta chains share one sample of origin, sequenced in a study of beta chain features in type 1 diabetes. No antigen is known for these receptors. Findings of the study overall: In every one of the four CD4+ subsets, TCRB CDR3s were moderately but significantly shorter in Type 1 diabetes patients.

cDNA synthesis used the whole RNA isolate, giving expressed TCRB sequences. The method was immunoSEQ multiplex PCR; TCRdb's version includes in-frame clones alone and lacks a portion of them. Of over 150,000 clones in the sample, 8% to 8.5% were seen once. Sequencing was carried out using central memory CD4+ T cells from blood. The receptors here all came from a young woman with type 1 diabetes.

Here the CDR3 DNA reads TGTGCCAGCAGCCCTCCGGGGAGGGGAAACATTCAGTACTTC. Amino acids: CASSPPGRGNIQYF. J is TRBJ2-4 and V is TRBV4-2, with 7 bases matching TRBD2. This CDR3 is 14 amino acids long. With 4 bases clipped from V and 6 bases from J, the junction kept 6 bases outside the gene matches. CDR1 is LGHNA, CDR2 YNFKEQ, per germline.

This chain links TRBV18 with TRBJ1-5; D remains ambiguous. The CDR3 runs to 16 residues. V lost 3 bases and J 2 bases, leaving 14 bases between the germline ends. The germline V gene encodes CDR1 KGHSH and CDR2 LQKENI. Written as DNA, the CDR3 is TGTGCCAGCTCACCCTCGGGAGGATCGGGCAATCAGCCCCAGCATTTT. Protein sequence: CASSPSGGSGNQPQHF.

This clone was found a few times. The chain employs TRBV7-9 and TRBJ1-2; 8 nucleotides line up with TRBD1. The V segment lost 5 bases and the J segment 4 bases; nucleotides outside the gene matches: 3. Germline CDR1 reads SEHNR; CDR2 reads FQNEAQ (reference sequence). The CDR3 length is 13 residues. CDR3 bases: TGTGCCAGCAGCCACGGACAGGGCTATGGCTACACCTTC. It codes for CASSHGQGYGYTF.

The rearrangement joins TRBV4-3 to TRBJ2-1; 8 bases are a match to TRBD2. Germline CDR1 is LGHNA and CDR2 is YSLEER. V trimming: 1 base; J trimming: 3 bases; junction bases outside the gene matches: 5. The CDR3 has 16 residues. The CDR3 coding sequence is TGCGCCAGCAGCCAAGTCGGGAGGGTGGGCTACAATGAGCAGTTCTTC. Translation gives CASSQVGRVGYNEQFF.

The rearrangement links TRBV29-1 to TRBJ2-5; 10 bases map to TRBD2. Germline V gives CDR1 SQVTM, CDR2 ANQGSEA. The CDR3 has 16 amino acids. The ends lost 4 bases at V and 11 bases at J; junction bases unmatched: 19. CDR3 DNA sequence: TGCAGCGTTGGACAAGCGGGAGGGTTCGTCCCCGCGACGCAGTACTTC. It translates to CSVGQAGGFVPATQYF.

A word on this clone: Different DNA sequences within this sample yield the same CDR3. V is TRBV28 and J is TRBJ2-7; D not resolved. This CDR3 has 12 residues. V shed 3 bases and J shed 0 bases, with 3 bases lying between them. CDR1 and CDR2 from the germline V gene are MDHEN and SYDVKM. The CDR3 here is CASSFSSYEQYF. In DNA form, the CDR3 reads TGTGCCAGCAGTTTCAGCTCCTACGAGCAGTACTTC. The variable domain in full, completed from reference TRBV28 and TRBJ2-7, reads DVKVTQSSRYLVKRTGEKVFLECVQDMDHENMFWYRQDPGLGLRLIYFSYDVKMKEKGDIPEGYSVSREKKERFSLILESASTNQTSMYLCASSFSSYEQYFGPGTRLTVT.

This clone was found a few times. CDR3 sequence (DNA): TGTGCCAGCAGCGGACGGACTATAAGCTCCTACAATGAGCAGTTCTTC. Protein: CASSGRTISSYNEQFF. The chain carries TRBV9 and TRBJ2-1, with a tentative D call TRBD2 (6 bases). The CDR3 covers 16 residues. Trimming left V 3 bases short and J 0 bases short, with 13 bases between. Germline V gene lookup returns CDR1 SGDLS and CDR2 YYNGEE.

The chain has TRBV6-5 and TRBJ2-1; D unclear. Germline CDR1 and CDR2: MNHEY and SVGAGI. Trimming stripped 1 base from V and 8 bases from J, with 9 bases between. The CDR3 totals 13 residues. The CDR3 DNA reads as TGTGCCAGCAGTTACTACGGAGAAGATGAGCAGTTCTTC. Its translation: CASSYYGEDEQFF.

In this sample, this clone turned up a few times. V is TRBV9 and J is TRBJ2-7, with 7 nucleotides matching TRBD1. Germline CDR1 and CDR2: SGDLS and YYNGEE. The trim removed 4 bases at V and 7 bases at J, leaving 11 bases unmatched. This CDR3 is 14 amino acids long. CDR3 residues: CASSTTPGQREQYF. The DNA for the CDR3 is TGTGCCAGCAGCACAACACCGGGACAGAGGGAGCAGTACTTC.

This clone was observed a few times. The identical CDR3 is also encoded by other nucleotide sequences in the sample. V usage is TRBV7-2 and J usage is TRBJ2-5; maybe TRBD1 (5 bases). There are 14 residues in the CDR3. CDR1 and CDR2 from the germline V gene are SGHTA and FQGNSA. Trimming stripped 1 base from V and 1 base from J, with 7 bases between. The CDR3: CASSLGQGQETQYF. As DNA, the CDR3 is TGTGCCAGCAGCTTAGGGCAGGGCCAAGAGACCCAGTACTTC.

The chain joins TRBV4-1 to TRBJ1-6, with a possible D match to TRBD1 (5 bases). V lost 0 bases to trimming and J lost 9 bases, with 15 bases between them. Germline CDR1 and CDR2: MGHRA and YSYEKL. This CDR3 has 16 amino acids. CDR3 sequence reads: CASSQDRGGSGSPLHF. The DNA of the CDR3 is TGCGCCAGCAGCCAAGATCGCGGGGGTTCCGGTTCACCCCTCCACTTT.

Only a few counts were recorded for this clone. The V and J genes are TRBV7-2 and TRBJ2-5, with D uncertain. Trimming took off 5 bases at V and 0 bases at J, with 13 bases between the two ends. CDR3 length: 15 amino acids. Germline V gene lookup returns CDR1 SGHTA and CDR2 FQGNSA. CDR3 DNA sequence: TGTGCCAGCAGCCCCGCGGCCCAGTACCAAGAGACCCAGTACTTC. Amino acids: CASSPAAQYQETQYF.

This chain connects TRBV19 to TRBJ2-3, with 7 bases aligning to TRBD1. Unmatched junction bases numbered 4, after V lost 10 bases and J lost 3 bases. The germline V gene encodes CDR1 LNHDA and CDR2 SQIVND (reference sequence). The CDR3 loop spans 12 amino acids. The CDR3 sequence: CATRQGTDTQYF. CDR3 DNA sequence: TGTGCCACTCGACAGGGAACAGATACGCAGTATTTT.

This clone has only a few counts. This chain connects TRBV18 to TRBJ1-2, with D tentatively TRBD1 (6 bases). Deletions cut 3 bases from V and 1 base from J, with 15 bases between. CDR1 and CDR2 (germline): KGHSH, LQKENI. The CDR3 is 16 amino acids. As DNA, the CDR3 is TGTGCCAGCTCACCTCAACAGGGCGGTGGTAACTATGGCTACACCTTC. This gives the protein CASSPQQGGGNYGYTF.

This clone was recorded many times. V gene TRBV9 combines with J gene TRBJ2-5; D uncertain. CDR1 and CDR2 from the germline V gene are SGDLS and YYNGEE. CDR3 length equals 14 residues. V shed 0 bases and J shed 1 base, with 7 bases lying between them. This chain's CDR3 is CASSVDVSQETQYF. CDR3 nucleotides: TGTGCCAGCAGCGTAGATGTCAGCCAAGAGACCCAGTACTTC.

The chain links TRBV2 to TRBJ2-7, with 11 bases fitting TRBD1. Germline CDR1 SNHLY, CDR2 FYNNEI. The CDR3 is 14 residues long. Trimming cost V 6 bases and J 3 bases; bases outside gene matches: 4. CDR3 residues: CASSPGTGGYEQYF. The CDR3 region has the DNA TGTGCCAGCAGCCCCGGGACAGGGGGCTACGAGCAGTACTTC.

This clone was observed a handful of times. CDR3 nucleotide sequence: TGTGCCACCAAATACTCCTCTAGCGGGAGTCCCTACGAGCAGTACTTC. This codes for CATKYSSSGSPYEQYF. The chain couples TRBV19 to TRBJ2-7; TRBD2 matches 10 bases. Looked up from germline, CDR1 is LNHDA and CDR2 is SQIVND (reference sequence). V dropped 10 bases and J dropped 2; count of bases not matched to a gene: 14. The CDR3 contains 16 residues.

This clone was seen a few times. The genes are TRBV30 and TRBJ1-2; D uncertain. CDR1 and CDR2 (germline): GTSNPN, SVGIG (reference sequence). With 5 bases removed from V and 2 bases from J, the gap between germline ends came to 12 bases. The CDR3 length is 13 residues. CDR3 coding DNA: TGTGCCTGGGGGATTGGGGAGAACTATGGCTACACCTTC. It specifies CAWGIGENYGYTF.

The CDR3 coding sequence is TGCAGCGCCCGGGACAGAGGTGCCTACGAGCAGTACTTC. Translated, it gives CSARDRGAYEQYF. This chain connects TRBV29-1 to TRBJ2-7, with 7 bases fitting TRBD1. The CDR3 loop spans 13 amino acids. Germline loops: CDR1 SQVTM, CDR2 ANQGSEA. The J segment lost 2 bases and the V segment lost 7 bases, leaving 8 bases of the junction unmatched.

V and J are TRBV28 and TRBJ2-5; possible D gene TRBD1, 5 bases. Germline V CDR1 and CDR2: MDHEN, SYDVKM. This CDR3 comprises 14 residues. Trimming removed 6 bases at V and 1 base at J, with 12 bases between. CDR3 sequence reads: CASSPQGTQETQYF. CDR3 in DNA: TGTGCCAGCAGCCCCCAGGGAACCCAAGAGACCCAGTACTTC.

The rearrangement uses TRBV5-4 and TRBJ2-5, with TRBD2 matching over 7 bases. V lost 3 bases, J lost 3 bases, and 8 bases stayed unmatched. The CDR3 is made up of 15 amino acids. Germline loops: CDR1 SGHNT, CDR2 YYREEE (reference sequence). This CDR3 is CASSSRDYPEETQYF. CDR3 DNA: TGTGCCAGCAGCTCCCGGGACTACCCTGAAGAGACCCAGTACTTC.

This clone was picked up a small number of times. The chain carries TRBV7-2 and TRBJ2-7; possible D gene TRBD1, 6 bases. The CDR3 is made up of 15 amino acids. CDR1 and CDR2 from the germline V gene are SGHTA and FQGNSA. V lost 5 bases and J lost 1, with 15 bases in between. The DNA of the CDR3 is TGTGCCAGCAGCACGCCGGGACATCCTTCCTACGAGCAGTACTTC. This codes for CASSTPGHPSYEQYF.

The chain is built from TRBV7-2 and TRBJ1-3; perhaps TRBD1 as D (6 bases). Germline assignment: CDR1 SGHTA and CDR2 FQGNSA. V lost 4 bases, J lost 2 bases, and 9 bases lay in between. This CDR3 contains 14 residues. The CDR3 spells CASSSGTPGNTIYF. The CDR3 DNA reads as TGTGCCAGCAGCTCGGGGACACCTGGAAACACCATATATTTT.

This clone has more than one count but fewer than ten. The gene calls are TRBV7-8 and TRBJ1-2, with 7 bases fitting TRBD1. CDR1 is SGHVS and CDR2 is FQNEAQ in the germline V gene. V gave up 5 bases and J gave up 8 bases; unmatched junction bases: 5. The CDR3 contains 12 residues. The DNA for the CDR3 is TGTGCCAGCAGCGCAGGGACAGAAGGCTACACCTTC. Translated, it gives CASSAGTEGYTF.

CDR3 sequence (DNA): TGTGCTACCTGTAGGGGGTCTAGTGAAAAACTGTTTTTT. Its protein product is CATCRGSSEKLFF. The chain recombines TRBV2 with TRBJ1-4, with D possibly TRBD1 on 6 matching bases. Germline V gene sequence: CDR1 SNHLY, CDR2 FYNNEI. The CDR3 is 13 residues long.

This clone was recorded a few times. A read error may account for a junction end that differs from germline. The chain employs TRBV7-9 and TRBJ2-3; TRBD1 agrees at 7 bases. The CDR3 has 16 residues. Germline V gene lookup returns CDR1 SEHNR and CDR2 FQNEAQ (reference sequence). DNA of the CDR3: TGCGCCAGCAGCCTAAAGGGGGCGAGGACCACAGATACGCAGTATTTT. Encoded protein: CASSLKGARTTDTQYF. Together with reference TRBV7-9 and TRBJ2-3, the CDR3 gives the full variable domain: DTGVSQNPRHKITKRGQNVTFRCDPISEHNRLYWYRQTLGQGPEFLTYFQNEAQLEKSRLLSDRFSAERPKGSFSTLEIQRTEQGDSAMYLCASSLKGARTTDTQYFGPGTRLTVL.

V is TRBV7-2 and J is TRBJ2-1; TRBD2 aligns across 11 bases. The CDR3 contains 14 residues. The V segment lost 5 bases and the J segment 9 bases; nucleotides outside the gene matches: 6. Germline values: CDR1 SGHTA, CDR2 FQGNSA. CDR3 residues: CASSVLAGDGEQFF. The DNA for the CDR3 is TGTGCCAGCAGCGTACTAGCGGGAGACGGTGAGCAGTTCTTC.

The CDR3 protein is CASSLGPGPGNTIYF. CDR3 nucleotides: TGTGCCAGCAGCTTAGGCCCAGGCCCTGGAAACACCATATATTTT. The chain links TRBV7-2 to TRBJ1-3; D remains ambiguous. Germline assignment: CDR1 SGHTA and CDR2 FQGNSA. This CDR3 comprises 15 residues. The ends were cut back, 1 base at V and 2 bases at J, with 9 bases in the middle. Complete variable domain (other parts from reference TRBV7-2 and TRBJ1-3): GAGVSQSPSNKVTEKGKDVELRCDPISGHTALYWYRQSLGQGLEFLIYFQGNSAPDKSGLPSDRFSAERTGGSVSTLTIQRTQQEDSAVYLCASSLGPGPGNTIYFGEGSWLTVV.